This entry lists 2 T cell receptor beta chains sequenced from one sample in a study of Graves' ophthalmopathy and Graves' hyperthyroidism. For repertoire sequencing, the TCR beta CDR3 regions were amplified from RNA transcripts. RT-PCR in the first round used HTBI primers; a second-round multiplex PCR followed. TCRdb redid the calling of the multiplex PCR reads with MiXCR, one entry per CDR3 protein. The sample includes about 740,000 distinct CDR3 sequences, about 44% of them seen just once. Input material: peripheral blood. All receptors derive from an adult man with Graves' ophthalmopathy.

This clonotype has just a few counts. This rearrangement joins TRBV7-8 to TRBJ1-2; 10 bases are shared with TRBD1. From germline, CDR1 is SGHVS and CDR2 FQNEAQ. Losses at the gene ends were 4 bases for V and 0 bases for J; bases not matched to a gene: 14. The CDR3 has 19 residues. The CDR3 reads CASSYHTGTGDLANYGYTF. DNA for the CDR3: TGTGCCAGCAGCTACCATACCGGGACAGGGGACCTAGCTAACTATGGCTACACCTTC.

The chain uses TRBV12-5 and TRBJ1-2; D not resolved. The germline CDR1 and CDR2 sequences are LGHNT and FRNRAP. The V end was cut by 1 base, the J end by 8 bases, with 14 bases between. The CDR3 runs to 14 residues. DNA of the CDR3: TGTGCTAGTGGTTTGGACCGGGCCTCCGGGGGCTACACCTTC. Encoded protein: CASGLDRASGGYTF.